The entry below describes one T cell receptor beta chain. Antigen unknown. This record comes from a study of identical twins. Template switching, a step in the protocol, added a universal primer site, and cDNA carried unique molecular identifiers. TCRdb passed the 5' RACE reads through MiXCR, listing each CDR3 protein once. Of about 890,000 distinct CDR3 sequences listed, around an eighth were seen once; the top ten hold around 1.5%. CDR3 length equals 16 residues. V lost 2 bases and J lost 3; bases outside the gene matches: 5. CDR1 and CDR2 (germline): MNHEY, SVGAGI. Study-wide findings and caveats: Zero-insertion analyses could be partly confounded by invariant MAIT and iNKT cells. Insertions were fewer in abundant cord blood beta clonotypes, whereas memory repertoires showed none of this pattern.

Separately, the same data were catalogued under a study of yellow fever vaccine responses in identical twins. As reported in that work: It has been reported that, in twins, the vaccine T cell response seemed partly convergent and partly personalized.

The chain combines TRBV6-5 with TRBJ2-3; the match to TRBD1 covers 10 bases. Specimen: PBMCs. This clonotype originated in a young woman in good health. This CDR3 reads CASSYTDRGRTDTQYF. The CDR3 region has the DNA TGTGCCAGCAGTTACACTGACAGGGGGCGTACAGATACGCAGTATTTT.